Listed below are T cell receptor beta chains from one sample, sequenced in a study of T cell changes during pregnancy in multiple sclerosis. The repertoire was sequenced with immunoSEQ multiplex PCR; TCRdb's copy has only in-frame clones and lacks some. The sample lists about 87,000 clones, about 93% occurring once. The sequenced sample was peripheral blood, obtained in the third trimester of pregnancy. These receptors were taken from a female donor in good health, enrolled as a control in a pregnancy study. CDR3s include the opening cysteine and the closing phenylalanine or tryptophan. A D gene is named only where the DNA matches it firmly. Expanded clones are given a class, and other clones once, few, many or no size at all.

TGCAGCGCCCTAGGACTAGCAGTTAAGAATGAGCAGTTCTTC	CSALGLAVKNEQFF	-	TRBD2	TRBV29-1	TRBJ2-1
TGTGCCAGCTCACCGGTATTTACTTCCGGGGTATATGGCTACACCTTC	CASSPVFTSGVYGYTF	-	-	TRBV18	TRBJ1-2
TGTGCCAGCAGCCCGACTCTAGCCAAAAACATTCAGTACTTC	CASSPTLAKNIQYF	-	-	TRBV7-2	TRBJ2-4
TGTGCCAGCAGATTAGTGGGAGGGGTGAAAAACATTCAGTACTTC	CASRLVGGVKNIQYF	-	TRBD2	TRBV2	TRBJ2-4
TGTGCCTCCAAGAGAGGCCGGAACAATAATTCACCCCTCCACTTT	CASKRGRNNNSPLHF	once	-	TRBV30	TRBJ1-6
TGCGCCAGCAGTCAATCGGACCGGACAGAATATGTCAATCAGCCCCAGCATTTT	CASSQSDRTEYVNQPQHF	-	-	TRBV23-1	TRBJ1-5
TGTGCCAGCAGCTTGATCGGGAGCTCCTACAATGAGCAGTTCTTC	CASSLIGSSYNEQFF	-	-	TRBV5-4	TRBJ2-1
TGTGCCAGCAGTCAAGTATTGCGCTCTGGAAACACCATATATTTT	CASSQVLRSGNTIYF	-	-	TRBV28	TRBJ1-3
TGTGCCAGCAGCCAAGTAACCGAGACTAGCGGACCCCTAGCCCACGAGCAGTACTTC	CASSQVTETSGPLAHEQYF	few	TRBD2	TRBV14	TRBJ2-7
TGTGCCAGCTCACCACGGGACAGGTCCCTCTACGAGCAGTACTTC	CASSPRDRSLYEQYF	few	TRBD1	TRBV18	TRBJ2-7
TGTGCCAGCAGCACGCCAGGGGAGAACTATGGCTACACCTTC	CASSTPGENYGYTF	-	-	TRBV7-2	TRBJ1-2
TGTGCCAGTAGTATGTCGGCTAGCGGGAGCAATGAGCAGTTCTTC	CASSMSASGSNEQFF	-	TRBD2	TRBV19	TRBJ2-1
TGTGCCAGCACCCGAGAAACAGGGGGTTATAGCAATCAGCCCCAGCATTTT	CASTRETGGYSNQPQHF	-	TRBD1	TRBV2	TRBJ1-5
TGTGCCAGCAGCCTCTCCCCCGGGCAGGGCAGAAACACCATATATTTT	CASSLSPGQGRNTIYF	-	-	TRBV28	TRBJ1-3
TGTGCCAGCAGCCCAAGGCCGGTACAGTTCTATGGCTACACCTTC	CASSPRPVQFYGYTF	-	-	TRBV7-9	TRBJ1-2
TGTGCCAGCAGCACCAGGGGATCCGACTATGGCTACACCTTC	CASSTRGSDYGYTF	-	-	TRBV7-9	TRBJ1-2
TGTGCCAGCAGCTTGGCCGGGGGCCGTGGGGGAGGGTCTTTT	CASSLAGGRGGGSF	-	-	TRBV5-4	TRBJ1-1
TGTGCCAGCAGTATGGCGGGCACAGATACGCAGTATTTT	CASSMAGTDTQYF	-	-	TRBV7-2	TRBJ2-3
TGTGCCAGCAGGCCTAGCGGGAGGTTCTACAATGAGCAGTTCTTC	CASRPSGRFYNEQFF	-	TRBD2	TRBV2	TRBJ2-1
TGTGCCAGCTCCTACGAGCTCCCTTACAGGGGGAAAGAGACCCAGTACTTC	CASSYELPYRGKETQYF	-	TRBD1	TRBV18	TRBJ2-5
TGTGCCAGCAGCTTGGAACGGCGGGGAGAGCAGTACTTC	CASSLERRGEQYF	-	-	TRBV5-6	TRBJ2-7
TGCGCCAGCAGCCAAGAAATTCTCGGAGAGACCCAGTACTTC	CASSQEILGETQYF	-	-	TRBV4-1	TRBJ2-5
TGTGCCAGCATCGGACAGGGGGTTGAAAAACTGTTTTTT	CASIGQGVEKLFF	once	TRBD1	TRBV2	TRBJ1-4
TGCGCCAGCAGCTTGGACAGGCAGTCCACAGATACGCAGTATTTT	CASSLDRQSTDTQYF	-	-	TRBV5-1	TRBJ2-3
TGTGCCAGCAGCTTACAATCCAGCTCCTACAATGAGCAGTTCTTC	CASSLQSSSYNEQFF	-	-	TRBV7-2	TRBJ2-1
TGCGCCAGCAGCCACGACCCGGGACAGTCTCTTAGCAATCAGCCCCAGCATTTT	CASSHDPGQSLSNQPQHF	-	TRBD1	TRBV4-1	TRBJ1-5
TGTGCCAGCCGACAGGGGGGGGAGACCCAGTACTTC	CASRQGGETQYF	-	TRBD1	TRBV19	TRBJ2-5
TGTGCCAGCTTTAGTTTCTCTGGAAACACCATATATTTT	CASFSFSGNTIYF	-	-	TRBV2	TRBJ1-3
TGTGCCAGCTCCCCGGAGGTAGCGGTATACAATGAGCAGTTCTTC	CASSPEVAVYNEQFF	-	-	TRBV7-2	TRBJ2-1
TGTGCCAGCAGCCGGCAGTCCAGGGCTCATCAGCCCCAGCATTTT	CASSRQSRAHQPQHF	-	-	TRBV5-6	TRBJ1-5
TGTGCCAGCACCCCGGACAGAAGCACAGATACGCAGTATTTT	CASTPDRSTDTQYF	-	-	TRBV6-1	TRBJ2-3
TGTGCCAGCAGTCTACGTCCCGGGAGCAATGAGCAGTTCTTC	CASSLRPGSNEQFF	-	-	TRBV28	TRBJ2-1
TGTGCCAGCAGTGTAGACAGGGGTCGGGAGACCCAGTACTTC	CASSVDRGRETQYF	once	TRBD1	TRBV6-1	TRBJ2-5
TGTGCCAGCAGTGAATCGGGGAAGGACAGTGAGCAGTTCTTC	CASSESGKDSEQFF	-	-	TRBV2	TRBJ2-1
TGTGCCAGCAGCTTGGGACAGGGGAACCAAGAGACCCAGTACTTC	CASSLGQGNQETQYF	-	TRBD1	TRBV6-6	TRBJ2-5
TGTGCCAGTAGTCGAGGGGACAGGGGGCTCACCGGGGAGCTGTTTTTT	CASSRGDRGLTGELFF	-	TRBD1	TRBV19	TRBJ2-2
TGCAGCGTTGAGTTAGCGGGCTCCTACGAGCAGTACTTC	CSVELAGSYEQYF	-	TRBD2	TRBV29-1	TRBJ2-7
TGCGCCAGCAGCTCAGGGGCGCAGTATGGCTACACCTTC	CASSSGAQYGYTF	-	-	TRBV5-1	TRBJ1-2
TGTGCCAGCAGTGGGGGGACAGGGGCGGGGGTGAGCAATCAGCCCCAGCATTTT	CASSGGTGAGVSNQPQHF	-	TRBD1	TRBV2	TRBJ1-5
TGTGCCAGCGAGGGTAGCGTCGCCTCCAAAAACATTCAGTACTTC	CASEGSVASKNIQYF	-	-	TRBV28	TRBJ2-4
TGCGCCAGCAGCCCAGATCCCAGCGGGAGGATAAATACGCAGTATTTT	CASSPDPSGRINTQYF	-	TRBD2	TRBV5-1	TRBJ2-3
TGTGCCAGCCTCCAGGGACAGGGAGTTGTGATGAACACTGAAGCTTTCTTT	CASLQGQGVVMNTEAFF	-	TRBD1	TRBV6-9	TRBJ1-1
TGTGCCAGCACAGCGGGAGACTACGAGCAGTACTTC	CASTAGDYEQYF	-	TRBD2	TRBV27	TRBJ2-7
TGTGCCAGCAGCGTAAGCTCCGGGGGATTAAACTATGGCTACACCTTC	CASSVSSGGLNYGYTF	-	-	TRBV9	TRBJ1-2
TGCAGTGTTACTAGCCCAGATACGCAGTATTTT	CSVTSPDTQYF	-	-	TRBV20-1	TRBJ2-3
TGCAGCGTTGACCGACTAGCGGACCACAATGAGCAGTTCTTC	CSVDRLADHNEQFF	-	TRBD2	TRBV29-1	TRBJ2-1
TGTGCCAGCAGTGAAGTTGAGACTAGCGGGAGGAGTTTCTACAATGAGCAGTTCTTC	CASSEVETSGRSFYNEQFF	-	TRBD2	TRBV2	TRBJ2-1
TGCGCCAGCAGCCCCGGGGGAGTTTCCTACGAGCAGTACTTC	CASSPGGVSYEQYF	-	-	TRBV5-1	TRBJ2-7
TGTGCCAGCGACAGCGACCAAGAGACCCAGTACTTC	CASDSDQETQYF	-	-	TRBV2	TRBJ2-5
TGTGCCAGCCTGTCTAGCTCAGATACGCAGTATTTT	CASLSSSDTQYF	-	-	TRBV6-6	TRBJ2-3
TGCGCCAGCAGTCCCATAGCGGGAGCCACCGGGGAGCTGTTTTTT	CASSPIAGATGELFF	-	TRBD2	TRBV4-1	TRBJ2-2
TGTGCCTGGAGTGTCACGGGGGGCGGTCAGCCCCAGCATTTT	CAWSVTGGGQPQHF	-	-	TRBV30	TRBJ1-5
TGTGCCAGCAGGGTAACACAGGGTAACTACGAGCAGTACTTC	CASRVTQGNYEQYF	-	-	TRBV6-1	TRBJ2-7
TGTGCCAGCAGCTTAGTTCGGGAGACCCAGTACTTC	CASSLVRETQYF	-	-	TRBV7-2	TRBJ2-5
TGTGCCAGCAGCGTATCGTCAGGGGACTATGGCTACACCTTC	CASSVSSGDYGYTF	-	-	TRBV9	TRBJ1-2
TGTGCCAGCAGCTTGGCCGGCGGACTAGCGGGAGAAAGGGCTTCCTACGAGCAGTACTTC	CASSLAGGLAGERASYEQYF	-	TRBD2	TRBV5-8	TRBJ2-7
TGTGCCAGCAGCTCGGGACAGGGAGGTTCCTACAATGAGCAGTTCTTC	CASSSGQGGSYNEQFF	once	TRBD1	TRBV11-1	TRBJ2-1
TGTGCCAGCAGTGCACAGACAGGGAACTATGGCTACACCTTC	CASSAQTGNYGYTF	-	TRBD1	TRBV25-1	TRBJ1-2
TGCGCCAGCAGCTTGTTTCCAGGGGTCAACGAGCAGTTCTTC	CASSLFPGVNEQFF	-	-	TRBV5-1	TRBJ2-1
TGTGCCAGCTCACCGGGGACAGATCCTAATGAAAAACTGTTTTTT	CASSPGTDPNEKLFF	-	TRBD1	TRBV18	TRBJ1-4